The T cell receptor beta chain described here comes from a study of T cells in localized non-small cell lung cancer. Measured with immunoSEQ multiplex PCR; TCRdb has only the in-frame clones, and not every one. The sample records more than 20,000 clones, around nine tenths being singletons. Germline V CDR1 and CDR2: SGDLS, YYNGEE. Trimming took off 4 bases at V and 8 bases at J, with 15 bases between the two ends. The CDR3 runs to 13 residues. The starting material was peripheral blood, obtained before any cancer treatment. The V gene is TRBV9, the J gene TRBJ1-2; weak D call: TRBD1 (6 bases). The sequence was collected from a female donor over 55 with stage I lung adenocarcinoma. CDR3 DNA: TGTGCCAGCAGCCCGGGGGGGGCTTGGGGCTACACCTTC. Encoded protein: CASSPGGAWGYTF.